The present entry profiles one TCR beta chain with its context. The antigen it binds to is not known. A much larger clone differs from this one at a single base, so this may be a read error. It is likely a read error, because the conserved phenylalanine at the end of the CDR3 is missing. The germline V gene provides CDR1 MDHEN and CDR2 SYDVKM. A total of 11 residues make up the CDR3, ends included. Solely the CDR3 DNA is kept, with 33 bases framed from the first base. V is shortened by 6 bases, J by 5 bases, and the region joining them spans 7 bases. This sample was included in a study of human T cells and chemical hapten exposure (dated by TCRdb to the early 2020s). The study in broad terms: For sensitization, 2% DPC in acetone was applied to a 2 cm by 2 cm area of upper inner arm skin. Alopecia areata with under or over 50% scalp involvement, alopecia totalis and alopecia universalis were represented in the patient cohort, which was mostly female. Blood was sampled from patients pre-sensitization (week 0) and at 2, 6 and about 24 weeks after DPC sensitization. Throughout the approximately 23-week study period, patients were also given weekly therapeutic DPC doses on the scalp. The libraries were sequenced as a pool, and the TCR yield per sample differed mostly because of small variations in library volumes within the pool. In alopecia patients, the study followed how the peripheral blood TCR repertoire changed in vivo over primary and secondary sensitization to diphenylcyclopropenone (DPC), a hapten. Roughly 30 alopecia patients gave blood for TCR sequencing at one to four time points (pre-sensitization, 2, 6 and 24 weeks). Patch tests used Finn chambers with 0.01% DPC on the upper back, scored after 6 days by International Contact Dermatitis Research Group standards.

The full study reports these points: Compared with pre-sensitization or healthy control sets, expanded TCRs formed significantly more large CDR3 similarity clusters, which is consistent with antigen-driven responses. Because every patient had alopecia, a presumed autoimmune disease, the patients' immune response might differ from that of healthy individuals. After repeated subsampling, changes were observed in the strength of the expansion versus patch-test correlation and in the threshold at which the correlation became significant. A positive correlation was found between the number of PT1 expanded TCRs and patch test score, with significance reached at thresholds 8, 16 and 32 but not 4. DPC sensitization did not change how many TCRs were above 1 in 1000 frequency, and no evidence was found of alterations in global repertoire structure.

The method was RACE. Instrument on record: NextSeq 500. During library preparation, unique molecular identifiers were attached to individual cDNA molecules so that TCRs could be counted quantitatively and reproducibly. Each blood RNA sample was used to sequence both TCR alpha and TCR beta chains. The original pipeline was this. The median number of TCRs per sample was around 100,000, ranging from about 20,000 to 750,000. V, J and CDR3 annotation of the TCR reads was carried out using the Decombinator software suite. For the PS versus PT1 abundance plots, all samples were subsampled to the same number of TCRs (28,000). TCRs were defined as expanded if absent before sensitization and observed at least eight times at the 2-week time point. TCRdb trimmed public reads at Q25 via fastp, called clones via MiXCR and kept in-frame beta chains. Under each unique CDR3 protein, matching rows form one entry showing the most common genes and DNA. TCRdb's processing, not the authors', yielded these V and J calls. A total of some 380,000 distinct CDR3 sequences appear in this sample, more than 4.5% of them only once. The ten largest clones add up to approximately 2.3% of the sample.

The time point label corresponds to: patch test 1, 2 weeks after DPC sensitization. The treatment or condition label on this specimen signifies: therapeutic diphenylcyclopropenone sensitization with weekly scalp DPC. Blood at each patch-test visit was drawn before the patch test was applied. Eligible patients were aged 18 to 70, diagnosed with alopecia, deemed suitable for DPC therapy, and excluded if pregnant. Total RNA was extracted from unfractionated whole blood that had been collected in Tempus Blood RNA tubes. The sample here was whole blood, taken in connection with sensitization to the hapten diphenylcyclopropenone (DPC). This receptor was obtained from a woman aged 45-59 years with alopecia areata. Some clones in this sample may be carry-over from other donors' samples. The receptor chain draws on TRBV28 and TRBJ1-2, and perhaps TRBD1 as D gene, on 6 matching bases. At the DNA level, the sequence is TGTGCCAGCAGACAGGGTTATGGCTACACCTTA. The encoded protein is CASRQGYGYTL.